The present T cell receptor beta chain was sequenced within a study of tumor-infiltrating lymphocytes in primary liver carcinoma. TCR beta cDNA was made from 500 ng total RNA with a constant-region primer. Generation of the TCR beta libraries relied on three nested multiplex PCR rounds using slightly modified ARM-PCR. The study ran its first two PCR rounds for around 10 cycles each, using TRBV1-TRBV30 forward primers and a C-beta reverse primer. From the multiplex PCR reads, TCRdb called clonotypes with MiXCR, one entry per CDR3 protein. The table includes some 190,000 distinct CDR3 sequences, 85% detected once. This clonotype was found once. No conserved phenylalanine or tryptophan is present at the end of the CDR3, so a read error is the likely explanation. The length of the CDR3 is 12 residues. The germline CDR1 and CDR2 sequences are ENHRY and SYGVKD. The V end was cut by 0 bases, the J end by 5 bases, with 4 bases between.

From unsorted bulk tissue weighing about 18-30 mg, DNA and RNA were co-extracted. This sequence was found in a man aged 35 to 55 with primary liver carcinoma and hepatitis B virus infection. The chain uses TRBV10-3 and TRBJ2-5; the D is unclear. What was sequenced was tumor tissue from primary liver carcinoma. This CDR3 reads CAISESGETQYL. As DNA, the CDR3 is TGTGCCATCAGTGAGTCCGGTGAGACCCAGTACTTA.